The entry below gives a single T cell receptor (beta chain) sequence along with its context. Its antigen target is currently unknown. No base-level quality is on record; no much larger clone is a single base apart. In total, 630 or so healthy bone marrow donors made up the cohort. Cohort members were all nominally healthy when sampled, although unrecorded immune exposures were likely present. The donor was CMV seropositive and was included in the group of approximately 300 seropositive cohort members. A peripheral blood sample was provided by each donor, and peripheral blood mononuclear cells were used for TCR beta sequencing. Genomic DNA extraction from the blood cell samples was performed with the Qiagen DNeasy Blood Extraction Kit. The library was built by means of the immunoSEQ multiplex PCR assay. The multiplex PCR relied on a mix of 60 forward primers for TCR Vbeta segments and 13 reverse primers for TCR Jbeta segments. A multiplex PCR assay on genomic DNA amplified the CDR3 region of rearranged TCR beta genes. Amplified TCR beta libraries were sequenced as 87-base-pair reads on the Illumina HiSeq System. On the authors' methods: A later analysis tallied tens of millions of unique TCR beta chains across the 610 or so repertoires, and approximately 11 million of those chains were shared by two or more donors. A nearest-neighbor algorithm error-corrected the raw reads and collapsed the reads into unique sequences, merging closely related sequences to remove PCR and sequencing errors. To assign V, D and J gene segments, CDR3 sequences were aligned to IMGT reference sequences. For a sequence to be retained, a match of at least six nucleotides to both a V gene segment and a J gene segment was required. Rearrangements were classified as productive when the CDR3 lacked stop codons and remained in frame with V and J, and all other rearrangements were classified as non-productive. CDR3 was defined according to IMGT convention as the region running from the second conserved V-encoded cysteine to the conserved J-encoded phenylalanine. In an earlier analysis of around 640 of the donors, sequences lacking an unambiguous match to a single V gene segment were excluded. An earlier analysis of almost 600 of the donors classified V segments as functional when productive rearrangements were above 56.7% and as segregating when the standard deviation between donors was above 5%. A statistical classification framework was built for diagnosing cytomegalovirus status from the catalog of TCR beta chain sequences. In a later analysis, TCR nucleotide sequences were compared against IMGT/GENE-DB human TR gene sequences so that V and J genes could be assigned. Using the TCRdist pipeline, a later analysis assigned CDR3 sequences along with most-parsimonious VDJ recombination scenarios. In a later analysis, every TCR beta chain was defined by the combination of its CDR3 amino acid sequence and its V-gene family, and reads without a unique V-gene family were dropped. In a later analysis, around 650 highly shared, low-generation-probability nucleotide sequences were removed to address suspected cross-contamination and a sequencing artifact. For each public chain, a later analysis derived a clonal expansion index from normalized ranks of inferred template counts within each repertoire. A later analysis computed generation probabilities with a VDJ recombination model fitted to out-of-frame rearrangements, and checked the results against IGoR. In a later analysis, hypergeometric tests were used to score TCR-TCR, TCR-HLA and TCR-CMV co-occurrence, with a repertoire-size bias correction applied to TCR pairs. To estimate false discovery rates, a later analysis permuted the HLA or CMV assignments 20 times. In a later analysis, co-occurring TCRs were grouped using DBSCAN, with TCRdist sequence similarity added in when clustering inside HLA-allele-positive subsets. For co-occurrence clustering, repertoires with fewer than 30,000 or more than 120,000 public chains were excluded, along with four or five repertoires with anomalous nucleotide sharing. In its TCRdb copy, this immuneACCESS table keeps in-frame sequences only and misses some clones. Where compared with another copy, unresolved V genes explain less than half of these, and the others have no known cause. That table supplies the V and J calls and clone size; D and trimming were determined from the DNA. For this sample there are some 160,000 clones; about 84% appear just once. Jointly, the top ten make up 1% to 1.5% of the sample.

This record belongs to a study of cytomegalovirus exposure and HLA in healthy donors (dated by TCRdb to the late 2010s). With respect to the entire study: In an earlier analysis of approximately 500 of the donors, 276 Gb of sequence data and 117 million unique TCR beta sequences from 180 million or so T cells were reported. A later genetic analysis took genome-wide SNP genotypes for 398 of the 666 donors and used that subset as a discovery cohort. To study patterns of TCR occurrence, a later analysis re-analyzed previously published TCR beta repertoires from more than 550 donors and added high-resolution HLA genotyping. To predict cytomegalovirus infection status, the study brought together high-throughput TCR immunosequencing, statistical association of individual TCRs with disease status, and machine learning. In addition to the first cohort of around 670 subjects, a separate validation cohort of 130 or so different subjects was used. HLA typing included class I and class II loci at four-digit resolution. The number of donors typed differed by locus, with 629-630 for A, B, C, DRB1 and DQB1, roughly 520 for DQA1, under 610 for DPA1, and 472 for DPB1. About 300 gigabases of sequencing data and around 88 million unique TCR sequences made up an early release that covered fewer than 650 HLA-typed donors. Among the roughly 390 genotyped donors, about 85% belonged to the genetic ancestry cluster associated with self-reported Caucasian donors. Four or five DR-DQ haplotypes were handled as single units for association and clustering because linkage in the cohort was strong. Rather than using new phenotypic data, the later analysis identified candidate immune exposures from TCR beta sequences and from how often those sequences occurred across donors. The aim of the study was to test whether cataloging public T cell receptors could identify signatures of past pathogen exposure. On average, 235,054 unique TCR beta nucleotide sequences were sequenced per donor among more than 350 genotyped donors of the cohort, with roughly 18% of those sequences being non-productive. All discovery cohort repertoires had been generated using a single sequencing platform. In an earlier analysis of a few hundred of the donors, high-throughput TCR beta sequencing was used to judge whether each TCR beta V gene segment behaved as functional or pseudogenic. Donor age, sex, ethnicity and CMV serostatus were compiled together with the repertoire data. The study profiled the T cell repertoires of more than 500 subjects by immunosequencing and related them to cytomegalovirus serostatus. Points the paper makes about the study in general: Correlated functional status among segregating V segments might be attributable to linkage disequilibrium, but an unknown experimental factor could not be ruled out. The cohort was sequenced for TCR beta chains only, and without alpha or paired-chain data the features that could be detected were limited. When HLA alleles, especially DR and DQ, strongly co-occurred, TCR associations were difficult to assign to individual alleles. In an earlier analysis of about 540 of the donors, most TCR beta V segments were observed in productive rearrangements about 87% or about 30% of the time, broadly matching IMGT annotations. A later analysis found that TCR association rates varied across HLA loci, with DRB1 alleles showing the most associated TCRs and HLA-C alleles the fewest. The classifier was reported to diagnose cytomegalovirus status with high specificity and sensitivity in both the original cohort and the validation cohort. In a later analysis, several top co-occurrence clusters were reported to appear linked to parvovirus B19, influenza, CMV and Epstein-Barr virus. The sequencing pipeline was judged likely to have produced a cluster of highly shared sequence variants as a technical artifact. Most TCR sequences were observed very rarely across donors, whereas some public TCRs were present in many individuals. The study gave a list of about 160 TCR beta chains associated with cytomegalovirus. It was suggested by the authors that the approach could potentially be generalized to other disease states and immunological phenotypes. CMV serostatus was the only immune exposure information available for the cohort. Most CMV-associated TCR beta chains appeared to be HLA-restricted in a later analysis, and the HLA associations seemed to be driven largely by CMV exposure. Over 15 rarely observed V segments, including chromosome 9 orphons, were excluded from the earlier analysis of about 600 of the donors because counts were too low. A further reported finding was that TCR beta sequences accurately predicted the HLA-A and HLA-B alleles for most subjects in the first cohort. Compared with equally common non-associated chains, HLA-associated TCR beta chains in a later analysis were more clonally expanded and had lower generation probabilities. Specific HLA alleles were associated with 15,000 to 20,000 TCR beta sequences at a false discovery rate of 0.05 in a later analysis. V-gene and J-gene trimming of TCR beta chains was associated with a missense DCLRE1C variant in a later genetic analysis, and the association was replicated in an independent cohort. Because some donors lacked HLA typing at each locus, the association tests relied only on the typed subset. In vitro tests confirmed that a few of the cytomegalovirus-associated TCR beta chains recognize cytomegalovirus antigens. Roughly uniform sequencing depth across donors was assumed in presence/absence analyses, although this assumption may not hold. In a later genetic analysis, fewer N-insertions in productive TCRs were reported among donors in an Asian-associated ancestry cluster than the roughly 700-donor mean.

This receptor was identified in a man aged 50-59 years in good health and CMV-seropositive. The material sequenced was PBMCs.

The nucleotide sequence reads TGTGCCAGCAGTCGCACGGGACGCGGGGACACCATATATTTT. The resulting protein is CASSRTGRGDTIYF. The sequence joins TRBV6-5 to TRBJ1-3, and perhaps TRBD1 as D gene, on 5 matching bases. The CDR1 and CDR2 encoded by the germline V gene are MNHEY and SVGAGI. The CDR3 spans 14 residues, from the cysteine through the phenylalanine. Of the read, only the CDR3 DNA is kept; its 42 bases are in frame from base 1. Relative to germline, V is 5 bases shorter and J is 8 bases shorter, with 16 bases between their ends.